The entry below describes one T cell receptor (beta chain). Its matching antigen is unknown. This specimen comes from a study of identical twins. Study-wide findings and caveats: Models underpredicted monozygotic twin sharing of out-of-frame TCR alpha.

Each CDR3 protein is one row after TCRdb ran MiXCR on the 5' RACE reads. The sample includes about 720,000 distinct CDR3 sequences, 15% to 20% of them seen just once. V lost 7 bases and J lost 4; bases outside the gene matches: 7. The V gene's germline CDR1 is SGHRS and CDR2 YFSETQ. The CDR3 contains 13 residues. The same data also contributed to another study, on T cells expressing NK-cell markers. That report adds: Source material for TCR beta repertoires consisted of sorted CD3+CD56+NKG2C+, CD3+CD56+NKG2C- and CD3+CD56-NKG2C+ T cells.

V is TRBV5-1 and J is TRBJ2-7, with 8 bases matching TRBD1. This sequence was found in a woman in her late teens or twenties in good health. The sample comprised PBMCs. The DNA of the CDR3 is TGCGCCAGCCGACCGGGACAGGAATACGAGCAGTACTTC. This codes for CASRPGQEYEQYF.